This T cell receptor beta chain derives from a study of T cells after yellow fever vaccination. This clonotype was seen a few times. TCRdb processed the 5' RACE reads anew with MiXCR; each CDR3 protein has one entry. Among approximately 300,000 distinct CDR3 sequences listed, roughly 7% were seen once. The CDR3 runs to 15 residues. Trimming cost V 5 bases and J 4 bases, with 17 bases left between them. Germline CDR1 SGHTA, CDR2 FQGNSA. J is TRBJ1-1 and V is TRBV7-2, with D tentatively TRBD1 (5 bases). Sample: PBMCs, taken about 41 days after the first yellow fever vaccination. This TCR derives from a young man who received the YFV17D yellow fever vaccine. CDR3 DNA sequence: TGTGCCAGCAGCCTAGGGTGGGGCGCGAGCACTGAAGCTTTCTTT. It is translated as CASSLGWGASTEAFF.